This is a list of T cell receptor beta chains from one sample in a study of cytomegalovirus exposure and HLA in healthy donors. Libraries were prepared by immunoSEQ multiplex PCR; TCRdb keeps only in-frame clonotypes and omits some of them. The sample includes around 150,000 clones, 88% of them seen just once. Sequencing input: PBMCs. These receptors all stem from a man aged 18-30 years in good health and CMV-seronegative. CDR3s include the opening cysteine and the closing phenylalanine or tryptophan. The D gene is left open where the match is weak. Clone sizes are given selectively: once, few, many, or a class where the clone is expanded.

>-|TRBV6-5|TRBJ1-4|-
TGTGCCAGCAGGCAGACAGGTCAGGATGAAAAACTGTTTTTT
CASRQTGQDEKLFF
>-|TRBV10-3|TRBJ1-2|-
TGTGCCATCAGTGAGGGGGGGATGAATGGCTACACCTTC
CAISEGGMNGYTF
>-|TRBV4-3|TRBJ1-1|-
TGCGCCAGCAGCCAAGGGTCAGGCGCTGAAGCTTTCTTT
CASSQGSGAEAFF
>TRBD2|TRBV5-1|TRBJ2-1|once
TGCGCCAGCAGCTTGTGGACTAGCGGGACTAATGAGCAGTTCTTC
CASSLWTSGTNEQFF
>TRBD1|TRBV28|TRBJ1-1|-
TGTGCCAGCAGTTTATTAGGGACAGGGTACGACACTGAAGCTTTCTTT
CASSLLGTGYDTEAFF
>TRBD1|TRBV2|TRBJ1-2|-
TGTGCCAGCAGGGAAGGACAGGGCCCCGATGGCTACACCTTC
CASREGQGPDGYTF
>-|TRBV27|TRBJ2-1|-
TGTGCCAGCAGCAGAAACAATGAGCAGTTCTTC
CASSRNNEQFF
>TRBD1|TRBV5-6|TRBJ1-1|-
TGTGCCAGCAGCTTGGTGGACAGGGAAGCTTTCTTT
CASSLVDREAFF
>TRBD2|TRBV27|TRBJ2-7|-
TGTGCCAGCAGTTCCCGGGGAGGGATCGACGAGCAGTACTTC
CASSSRGGIDEQYF
>-|TRBV5-1|TRBJ1-2|-
TGCGCCAGCAGCTTCCAGGCTAACTATGGCTACACCTTC
CASSFQANYGYTF
>-|TRBV28|TRBJ1-2|-
TGTGCCAGCTCTACACACCTTATGGCCAGGGAGGACTATGGCTACACCTTC
CASSTHLMAREDYGYTF
>TRBD1|TRBV27|TRBJ1-6|-
TGTGCCAGCAGTGCCACGACAGGGTTTAATTCACCCCTCCACTTT
CASSATTGFNSPLHF
>-|TRBV10-1|TRBJ2-1|-
TGCGCCAGCAGTTACTACTCCTACAATGAGCAGTTCTTC
CASSYYSYNEQFF
>TRBD2|TRBV4-1|TRBJ2-7|-
TGCGCCAGCAGCCAAGTGGCGGGAGGGCCGGAAGAGCAGTACTTC
CASSQVAGGPEEQYF
>-|TRBV14|TRBJ2-7|-
TGTGCCAGCAGCCAAGATCTCGGGTTAAGCTACGAGCAGTACTTC
CASSQDLGLSYEQYF
>-|TRBV27|TRBJ1-1|-
TGTGCCAGCAGTTTTGGCAGGATAAACACTGAAGCTTTCTTT
CASSFGRINTEAFF
>TRBD1|TRBV11-2|TRBJ1-4|once
TGTGCCAGCAGTCTCGGACAGGGGAGGGAAAAACTGTTTTTT
CASSLGQGREKLFF
>TRBD2|TRBV4-1|TRBJ2-1|-
TGCGCCAGCAGCCAGTTAGCGGGAGGAGACAATGAGCAGTTCTTC
CASSQLAGGDNEQFF
>-|TRBV2|TRBJ2-5|once
TGTGCCAGCAGGTTTCGCCAAGAGACCCAGTACTTC
CASRFRQETQYF
>-|TRBV15|TRBJ2-5|-
TGTGCCACCAGCAGAGATCTAGGCGGCCAAGAGACCCAGTACTTC
CATSRDLGGQETQYF
>TRBD1|TRBV5-1|TRBJ2-2|-
TGCGCCAGTACCCTTAATGGACAGGGGAACACCGGGGAGCTGTTTTTT
CASTLNGQGNTGELFF
>-|TRBV7-6|TRBJ2-7|-
TGTGCCAGCAGCCTCGAGAGGGGGGACAGCGTCTACGAGCAGTACTTC
CASSLERGDSVYEQYF
>TRBD1|TRBV5-1|TRBJ1-2|-
TGCGCCAGCAGCTCACAGGGGGCCACTAACTATGGCTACACCTTC
CASSSQGATNYGYTF
>-|TRBV6-5|TRBJ1-1|-
TGTGCCAGCATCCTCAGGGGCCCGGGCACTGAAGCTTTCTTT
CASILRGPGTEAFF
>-|TRBV5-4|TRBJ2-2|-
TGTGCCAGCAGTCGGGAGCTAGCGTCCGGGGAGCTGTTTTTT
CASSRELASGELFF
>TRBD1|TRBV6-5|TRBJ2-4|-
TGTGCCAGCAGTTCGACAGGGGGCGCCAAAAACATTCAGTACTTC
CASSSTGGAKNIQYF
>-|TRBV19|TRBJ1-1|-
TGTGCCAGTAGGGCCCCGACACTCGGTGGGTACACTGAAGCTTTCTTT
CASRAPTLGGYTEAFF
>-|TRBV28|TRBJ2-7|-
TGTGCCAGCTCGGACAGTGCTTCCTACGAGCAGTACTTC
CASSDSASYEQYF
>-|TRBV5-4|TRBJ2-5|-
TGTGCCAGCAGCTTGGTCCAGCAAGAGACCCAGTACTTC
CASSLVQQETQYF
>-|TRBV5-1|TRBJ2-7|-
TGCGCCAGCAGCTCGGCGGGGTACGAGCAGTACTTC
CASSSAGYEQYF
>TRBD2|TRBV7-9|TRBJ2-7|-
TGTGCCAGCAGCCCAATTGGACTAGCGGGAGACTACGAGCAGTACTTC
CASSPIGLAGDYEQYF
>-|TRBV28|TRBJ1-1|-
TGTGCCAGCAGTTTAGGGGGGACGATGAACACTGAAGCTTTCTTT
CASSLGGTMNTEAFF
>TRBD1|TRBV28|TRBJ2-7|-
TGTGCCAGCAGTCCCCTAAGAACCGGGACAGGGGCAGCCGAGCAGTACTTC
CASSPLRTGTGAAEQYF
>-|TRBV2|TRBJ2-2|-
TGTGCCAGCAGAAGAGCTACCGGGGAGCTGTTTTTT
CASRRATGELFF
>TRBD1|TRBV2|TRBJ1-4|-
TGTGCCAGCAGGCAAGGGACAGGGGGTAATGAAAAACTGTTTTTT
CASRQGTGGNEKLFF
>TRBD2|TRBV5-4|TRBJ2-1|-
TGTGCCAGCAGACCGATAGCGGGAGTGTACAATGAGCAGTTCTTC
CASRPIAGVYNEQFF
>-|TRBV27|TRBJ2-3|once
TGTGCCAGCAGTTACATCCGCCAAACGGGAGATACGCAGTATTTT
CASSYIRQTGDTQYF
>TRBD1|TRBV4-2|TRBJ2-7|-
TGTGCCAGCAGCCAAGACAGGGGGATCTACGAGCAGTACTTC
CASSQDRGIYEQYF
>-|TRBV27|TRBJ2-2|-
TGTGCCAGCAGACCTTACTCAACCCACACCGGGGAGCTGTTTTTT
CASRPYSTHTGELFF
>TRBD1|TRBV5-1|TRBJ2-7|-
TGCGCCAGCAGCTTGCTTACAGGGGGCTACGAGCAGTACTTC
CASSLLTGGYEQYF
>-|TRBV28|TRBJ1-1|-
TGTGCCACCTGCGATATCCGGAACACTGAAGCTTTCTTT
CATCDIRNTEAFF
>TRBD2|TRBV4-3|TRBJ2-1|-
TGCGCCAGCAGCCAGGTCACTAGCGGGGCGGGACAGTTCTTC
CASSQVTSGAGQFF
>TRBD1|TRBV19|TRBJ2-5|-
TGTGCCAGTAGTACCGGGGGACAGGGGGAAGAGACCCAGTACTTC
CASSTGGQGEETQYF
>-|TRBV19|TRBJ1-2|-
TGTGCCAGTATCCCTACCGGGACACAAGGCTATGGCTACACCTTC
CASIPTGTQGYGYTF
>TRBD1|TRBV15|TRBJ2-7|-
TGTGCCACCAGCAGAGGACAGGGGGCCCCCTACGAGCAGTACTTC
CATSRGQGAPYEQYF
>-|TRBV28|TRBJ2-7|-
TGTGCCAGCAGCCAGGGTATCCTAGTAGGCGAGCAGTACTTC
CASSQGILVGEQYF
>TRBD2|TRBV10-2|TRBJ2-2|-
TGCGCCACCCGGGGGGGCGGGAGTAGGACCGGGGAGCTGTTTTTT
CATRGGGSRTGELFF
>-|TRBV4-2|TRBJ2-3|-
TGTGCCAGCAGCGGGGCGGAGACAGATACGCAGTATTTT
CASSGAETDTQYF
>TRBD1|TRBV27|TRBJ2-1|-
TGTGCCAGCAGTAAGGGACAGGGGGCTTGGAATGAGCAGTTCTTC
CASSKGQGAWNEQFF
>TRBD2|TRBV27|TRBJ2-1|-
TGTGCCAGCACCACATTGTTTGGACTAGCAGCCTACAATGAGCAGTTCTTC
CASTTLFGLAAYNEQFF
>TRBD2|TRBV14|TRBJ2-2|once
TGTGCCAGCAGCCAGGGTTGGGAGGGGACGCTTGTCGCCGGGGAGCTGTTTTTT
CASSQGWEGTLVAGELFF
>-|TRBV5-1|TRBJ2-2|-
TGCGCCAGCAGCTTCGGAGGTTCGCACACCGGGGAGCTGTTTTTT
CASSFGGSHTGELFF
>-|TRBV10-2|TRBJ2-1|-
TGCGCCACCACAAATCAAGAAAGGGGCGATGAGCAGTTCTTC
CATTNQERGDEQFF
>-|TRBV27|TRBJ2-7|-
TGTGCCAGCAGTTTTAGCGGCAGCTCCTACGAGCAGTACTTC
CASSFSGSSYEQYF